A single sample is the source of the 30 T cell receptor beta chains below, sequenced in a study of PD-L1 blockade in urothelial cancer. The time point is: peripheral blood 6 weeks after treatment start. Assay: immunoSEQ multiplex PCR; the TCRdb copy retains only in-frame clones and omits some. Among about 48,000 clones, roughly 86% were seen once, and the ten largest hold less than 11%. Sequencing used PBMCs, obtained around atezolizumab (anti-PD-L1) treatment. All receptors derive from a man aged 55 to 70 with urothelial cancer.

The chain uses TRBV14 and TRBJ2-3; 7 bases fit TRBD2. Germline loops: CDR1 SGHDN, CDR2 FVKESK. J was trimmed by 0 bases and V by 3 bases; bases with no gene match: 9. The CDR3 length is 17 residues. The chain's CDR3 is CASSQIGGSGSTDTQYF. DNA of the CDR3: TGTGCCAGCAGCCAGATAGGAGGTAGCGGGAGCACAGATACGCAGTATTTT.

This sequence joins TRBV7-9 and TRBJ1-2; D gene uncertain. Germline assignment: CDR1 SEHNR and CDR2 FQNEAQ (reference sequence). Trimming cost V 5 bases and J 6 bases, with 10 bases left between them. The CDR3 is 12 residues long. The CDR3 DNA is TGTGCCAGCAGCCTCGCCGCGAATGGCTACACCTTC. Translation: CASSLAANGYTF.

This sequence joins TRBV18 and TRBJ2-4; TRBD1 matches at 10 bases. This CDR3 comprises 13 residues. V trimming: 3 bases; J trimming: 10 bases; junction bases outside the gene matches: 3. Germline V gene lookup returns CDR1 KGHSH and CDR2 LQKENI. DNA for the CDR3: TGTGCCAGCTCACCGGGGACAGGGGCAATTCAGTACTTC. It specifies CASSPGTGAIQYF.

The chain's CDR3 is CASSWDTLRANSPLHF. CDR3 coding DNA: TGTGCCAGCTCATGGGACACCCTAAGGGCCAATTCACCCCTCCACTTT. V gene TRBV18 combines with J gene TRBJ1-6, with D possibly being TRBD1 (6 bases). V lost 5 bases, J lost 7 bases, and 18 bases lay in between. The CDR3 loop spans 16 amino acids. Germline V gene sequence: CDR1 KGHSH, CDR2 LQKENI. Filled out from reference TRBV18 and TRBJ1-6, the complete variable domain reads NAGVMQNPRHLVRRRGQEARLRCSPMKGHSHVYWYRQLPEEGLKFMVYLQKENIIDESGMPKERFSAEFPKEGPSILRIQQVVRGDSAAYFCASSWDTLRANSPLHFGNGTRLTVT.

This chain joins TRBV13 and TRBJ2-7, with TRBD2 matching over 15 bases. With V trimmed by 3 bases and J by 4 bases, 4 bases remained unmatched. This CDR3 has 16 amino acids. CDR1 and CDR2 (germline): PRHDT, FYEKMQ (reference sequence). CDR3 protein: CASSFIGLAGGYEQYF. The CDR3 bases are TGTGCCAGCAGCTTTATCGGACTAGCGGGGGGGTACGAGCAGTACTTC.

This rearrangement joins TRBV7-2 to TRBJ1-6, with unresolved D. This CDR3 region has 15 residues. V lost 6 bases to trimming and J lost 7 bases, with 16 bases between them. Germline V gene sequence: CDR1 SGHTA, CDR2 FQGNSA. The CDR3 protein is CASSIVGDGNSPLHF. The CDR3 nucleotides are TGTGCCAGCAGTATCGTTGGAGACGGAAATTCACCCCTCCACTTT.

In DNA form, the CDR3 reads TGTGCCAGCAGCCGATATAGCGGGGGGCCCTACGAGCAGTACTTC. Translating gives CASSRYSGGPYEQYF. The chain couples TRBV28 to TRBJ2-7; 10 bases line up with TRBD2. The germline V gene has CDR1 MDHEN and CDR2 SYDVKM. The CDR3 is 15 residues long. V dropped 6 bases and J dropped 2; count of bases not matched to a gene: 7.

The CDR3 loop reads CAAARGATTDTQYF. The CDR3 coding sequence is TGTGCCGCGGCCCGGGGGGCTACCACAGATACGCAGTATTTT. The J gene is TRBJ2-3, the V gene TRBV11-2; tentatively, D is TRBD2 (7 bases). Per germline, CDR1 SGHAT and CDR2 FQNNGV. V lost 11 bases and J lost 2, with 17 bases in between. CDR3 length equals 14 residues.

The count of this clone is one. The rearrangement joins TRBV4-1 to TRBJ2-7; D is undetermined. Germline values: CDR1 MGHRA, CDR2 YSYEKL. The CDR3 has 11 residues. V dropped 4 bases and J dropped 7 bases, with 8 bases sitting between them. Here the CDR3 reads CASSPLREQYF. The CDR3 DNA reads TGCGCCAGCAGCCCCCTGAGGGAGCAGTACTTC.

A single count supports this clone. V is TRBV5-8 and J is TRBJ1-1, with D possibly TRBD1 on 6 matching bases. Between the trimmed V and J ends, which lost 2 bases and 4 bases, there was a span of 12 bases. CDR3 length equals 14 residues. Germline CDR1 and CDR2: SGHTS and YDEGEE. The CDR3 region has the DNA TGTGCCAGCAGCTTCAGGGGCTTGGGCACTGAAGCTTTCTTT. It specifies CASSFRGLGTEAFF.

J is TRBJ1-3 and V is TRBV21-1; the DNA was not compared with TRBD1, the D call given in the table. TRBV21-1 is a pseudogene segment. The CDR3 extends over 19 amino acids. This CDR3 is CASSTGTGAPSYSGNTIYF. In DNA form, the CDR3 reads TGTGCCAGCAGCACCGGGACAGGGGCTCCGTCTTACTCTGGAAACACCATATATTTT.

This chain joins TRBV11-2 and TRBJ2-1; tentative D call: TRBD1 (5 bases). Per the germline V gene, CDR1 is SGHAT and CDR2 is FQNNGV. This CDR3 is 16 amino acids long. The ends were cut back, 6 bases at V and 5 bases at J, with 20 bases in the middle. The CDR3 bases are TGTGCCAGCAGTCCCCTGCGATATGGGGCCAACAATGAGCAGTTCTTC. Amino acids: CASSPLRYGANNEQFF.

This chain uses TRBV25-1 with TRBJ2-5; tentative D call: TRBD1 (5 bases). Germline V gene lookup returns CDR1 MGHDK and CDR2 SYGVNS. V lost 8 bases, J lost 4 bases, and 14 bases lay in between. The CDR3 runs 13 residues. CDR3 coding DNA: TGTGCCAGCCTACGCGCAGGGTTAGAGACCCAGTACTTC. Translated, it gives CASLRAGLETQYF.

This clone was counted once. The V call is TRBV9, the J call TRBJ1-4; TRBD1 matches 9 bases. Germline V lookup: CDR1 SGDLS, CDR2 YYNGEE. V shed 4 bases, J shed 7 bases, and the junction held 11 bases outside the gene matches. CDR3 length: 16 amino acids. CDR3 amino acids: CASSQRPGQGFEKLFF. The CDR3 nucleotides read TGTGCCAGCAGCCAGCGACCGGGACAGGGTTTTGAAAAACTGTTTTTT.

The chain has TRBV18 and TRBJ2-5; TRBD2 matches at 9 bases. Germline lookup yields CDR1 KGHSH and CDR2 LQKENI. The CDR3 covers 15 residues. Trimming cost V 6 bases and J 2 bases; bases outside gene matches: 7. CDR3 sequence (DNA): TGTGCCAGCTCCCCCGTTGCGGGGGGGCAAGAGACCCAGTACTTC. Encoded protein: CASSPVAGGQETQYF.

A few counts support this clone. The V and J genes are TRBV19 and TRBJ2-7; 8 positions match TRBD1. V lost 4 bases to trimming and J lost 4 bases; unmatched junction nucleotides: 9. CDR1 LNHDA and CDR2 SQIVND come from the germline V gene (reference sequence). This CDR3 spans 15 amino acids. The CDR3 reads CASSTSGTGSYEQYF. For the CDR3, the DNA is TGTGCCAGTAGTACCTCCGGGACAGGCTCGTACGAGCAGTACTTC.

The rearrangement uses TRBV5-4 and TRBJ1-5; 8 positions agree with TRBD1. V was clipped by 4 bases and J by 6 bases; unmatched bases: 9. The CDR3 spans 15 residues. Germline V gene data show CDR1 as SGHNT and CDR2 as YYREEE (reference sequence). The CDR3 nucleotides read TGTGCCAGCAGCCCCGGGACAGGAGAAACTCAGCCCCAGCATTTT. As protein: CASSPGTGETQPQHF.

This rearrangement joins TRBV5-1 to TRBJ2-3; 7 bases line up with TRBD1. The CDR3 loop spans 15 amino acids. Germline values: CDR1 SGHRS, CDR2 YFSETQ. V shed 10 bases, J shed 3 bases, and the junction held 14 bases outside the gene matches. CDR3 DNA: TGCGCCTCAGTTTCGACAGGGATAGGAACAGATACGCAGTATTTT. Its protein is CASVSTGIGTDTQYF.

The chain joins TRBV6-6 to TRBJ1-6; D possibly corresponds to TRBD1 (5 bases). The V and J ends lost 7 bases and 7 bases respectively, with 11 bases between them. Germline values: CDR1 MNHNY, CDR2 SVGAGI (reference sequence). This CDR3 has 13 amino acids. CDR3 loop: CASNVQGNSPLHF. Here the CDR3 DNA reads TGTGCCAGCAACGTCCAGGGCAATTCACCCCTCCACTTT.

The V gene is TRBV27, the J gene TRBJ2-3; a possible D gene is TRBD1 (6 bases). Germline V gene lookup returns CDR1 MNHEY and CDR2 SMNVEV (reference sequence). Trimming took off 5 bases at V and 5 bases at J, with 20 bases between the two ends. The CDR3 extends over 16 amino acids. The CDR3 nucleotides read TGTGCCAGCAGTCAAAAGACAGGCGCGCGTATAGATACGCAGTATTTT. Encoded protein: CASSQKTGARIDTQYF.

This chain joins TRBV18 and TRBJ1-2; D gene uncertain. Germline lookup yields CDR1 KGHSH and CDR2 LQKENI. The V end lost 0 bases, the J end lost 7 bases, and 6 bases lay between the germline ends. This CDR3 contains 12 residues. The CDR3 loop is CASSPPGSGYTF. The CDR3 DNA sequence: TGTGCCAGCTCACCACCAGGGAGTGGCTACACCTTC.

The V and J genes are TRBV5-6 and TRBJ2-3; 7 nucleotides line up with TRBD2. This CDR3 is 14 amino acids long. Losses at the gene ends were 4 bases for V and 2 bases for J; bases not matched to a gene: 4. The V gene's germline CDR1 is SGHDT and CDR2 YYEEEE. The CDR3 sequence is CASSTGLPTDTQYF. In DNA form, the CDR3 reads TGTGCCAGCAGCACGGGACTACCCACAGATACGCAGTATTTT.

The CDR3 DNA follows: TGCAGCGTTACGTCGGGAGGGGGGCAGCCCCAGCATTTT. Amino acids: CSVTSGGGQPQHF. The chain recombines TRBV29-1 with TRBJ1-5; D is perhaps TRBD1 (6 bases). The CDR3 is made up of 13 amino acids. The germline gives CDR1 SQVTM, CDR2 ANQGSEA. V was pared by 5 bases and J by 7 bases, with 15 bases between. Based on the CDR3 plus reference TRBV29-1 and TRBJ1-5, the full variable domain is SAVISQKPSRDICQRGTSLTIQCQVDSQVTMMFWYRQQPGQSLTLIATANQGSEATYESGFVIDKFPISRPNLTFSTLTVSNMSPEDSSIYLCSVTSGGGQPQHFGDGTRLSIL.

The genes are TRBV7-9 and TRBJ2-1; 7 positions match TRBD1. V trimming: 1 base; J trimming: 6 bases; junction bases outside the gene matches: 3. The CDR3 runs 14 residues. Germline V lookup: CDR1 SEHNR, CDR2 FQNEAQ (reference sequence). CDR3 DNA sequence: TGTGCCAGCAGCTTAGAGAGGGGGCTCAATGAGCAGTTCTTC. As protein: CASSLERGLNEQFF.

The gene calls are TRBV29-1 and TRBJ2-5, with D perhaps matching TRBD1 (6 bases). Germline V lookup: CDR1 SQVTM, CDR2 ANQGSEA. Trimming cost V 5 bases and J 2 bases, with 9 bases left between them. The CDR3 runs 12 residues. The CDR3: CSVRTDQETQYF. For the CDR3, the DNA is TGCAGCGTTCGGACAGATCAAGAGACCCAGTACTTC.

The rearrangement joins TRBV19 to TRBJ1-5, with 9 bases that match TRBD1. CDR1 and CDR2 from the germline V gene are LNHDA and SQIVND (reference sequence). Trimming at V came to 2 bases and at J to 6 bases, leaving 2 bases not matched to a gene. The CDR3 spans 14 residues. Here the CDR3 reads CASSISDRGQPQHF. For the CDR3, the DNA is TGTGCCAGTAGTATATCGGACAGGGGTCAGCCCCAGCATTTT.

The CDR3: CASSVRLAGGPSDTQYF. For the CDR3, the DNA is TGCGCCAGCAGCGTCCGACTAGCGGGGGGGCCTTCAGATACGCAGTATTTT. V is TRBV5-1 and J is TRBJ2-3; 14 nucleotides match TRBD2. Per germline, CDR1 SGHRS and CDR2 YFSETQ. The J segment lost 4 bases and the V segment lost 4 bases, leaving 8 bases of the junction unmatched. This CDR3 region has 17 residues.

V is TRBV20-1 and J is TRBJ1-1, with D possibly being TRBD1 (6 bases). Trimming shortened V by 7 bases and J by 4 bases, and 10 bases separated the two germline ends. CDR3 size: 11 residues. Germline values: CDR1 DFQATT, CDR2 SNEGSKA (reference sequence). The CDR3 region is CSGQESTEAFF. CDR3 nucleotides: TGCAGTGGACAGGAAAGCACTGAAGCTTTCTTT.

The CDR3 bases are TGCGCCAGCAGCCTGACTAGCGGGGGGCCCTCCTCCTACGAGCAGTACTTC. The encoded protein is CASSLTSGGPSSYEQYF. This chain joins TRBV5-1 and TRBJ2-7, with 13 positions matching TRBD2. Germline lookup yields CDR1 SGHRS and CDR2 YFSETQ. This CDR3 has 17 amino acids. The V segment lost 4 bases and the J segment 0 bases; nucleotides outside the gene matches: 7.

J is TRBJ2-7 and V is TRBV11-2, with 9 nucleotides matching TRBD1. V was pared by 5 bases and J by 1 base, with 9 bases of the junction left unmatched. This CDR3 contains 16 residues. Germline CDR1 reads SGHAT; CDR2 reads FQNNGV. The DNA for the CDR3 is TGTGCCAGCAGCCAAGGGGGACAGGGATTTTCCTACGAGCAGTACTTC. Protein sequence: CASSQGGQGFSYEQYF.